Listed here are 18 T cell receptor beta chains from one sample, sequenced in a study of blood T cell repertoires in COVID-19. Measured with immunoSEQ multiplex PCR; TCRdb has only the in-frame clones, and not every one. The table records hundreds of thousands of clones, approximately 83% of them present only once. Sequencing input: PBMCs or T cells enriched from blood (not recorded which). The receptors here all came from a woman in her fifties or sixties who had recovered from COVID-19.

This clone showed up just a few times. The V gene is TRBV7-2, the J gene TRBJ1-4; D is undetermined. Germline CDR1 reads SGHTA; CDR2 reads FQGNSA. With 2 bases removed from V and 4 bases from J, the gap between germline ends came to 11 bases. The CDR3 is made up of 15 amino acids. CDR3 in DNA: TGTGCCAGCAGCTTAAGTTCTCTAAGTAATGAAAAACTGTTTTTT. Encoded protein: CASSLSSLSNEKLFF.

As DNA, the CDR3 is TGTGCCAGCAGCTCGACGACACAAGCCTACGAGCAGTACTTC. This codes for CASSSTTQAYEQYF. V usage is TRBV7-8 and J usage is TRBJ2-7; no reliable D call. V dropped 4 bases and J dropped 2 bases, with 12 bases sitting between them. Per the germline V gene, CDR1 is SGHVS and CDR2 is FQNEAQ. CDR3 length: 14 amino acids.

The chain uses TRBV7-2 and TRBJ2-7, with a tentative D call TRBD1 (7 bases). Looked up from germline, CDR1 is SGHTA and CDR2 is FQGNSA. Trimming removed 11 bases from V and 9 bases from J, with 29 bases in between. The CDR3 length is 15 residues. The CDR3 DNA reads TGTGCCGTCTCCTCGGGGGACAGAGGCGCCTGGGGGCAGTACTTC. This gives the protein CAVSSGDRGAWGQYF.

This sequence joins TRBV25-1 and TRBJ2-7, with no clear D. The germline CDR1 and CDR2 sequences are MGHDK and SYGVNS. The CDR3 is made up of 12 amino acids. V lost 3 bases and J lost 3, with 6 bases in between. The CDR3 nucleotides read TGTGCCAGCAGTGAGGCCCGCTACGAGCAGTACTTC. It specifies CASSEARYEQYF.

This clone occurred a few times. The chain couples TRBV5-6 to TRBJ2-1; D is perhaps TRBD1 (5 bases). The CDR3 runs to 14 residues. Germline V lookup: CDR1 SGHDT, CDR2 YYEEEE. The V gene lost 1 base and the J gene lost 5 bases, with 10 bases spanning the gap. This CDR3 reads CASSLRYRNNEQFF. CDR3 coding DNA: TGTGCCAGCAGCTTGAGGTACAGGAACAATGAGCAGTTCTTC.

The chain links TRBV6-6 to TRBJ1-2; a possible D gene is TRBD1 (6 bases). Between the trimmed V and J ends, which lost 0 bases and 13 bases, there was a span of 18 bases. The CDR3 spans 14 residues. Germline lookup yields CDR1 MNHNY and CDR2 SVGAGI (reference sequence). The CDR3 DNA sequence: TGTGCCAGCAGTTACTCGGGGGACATAGGATCTGGCACCTTC. Its protein product is CASSYSGDIGSGTF.

This clone turned up a few times. This chain joins TRBV7-9 and TRBJ1-2, with D perhaps TRBD1 (5 bases). Germline CDR1 reads SEHNR; CDR2 reads FQNEAQ (reference sequence). Trimming took off 6 bases at V and 3 bases at J, with 14 bases between the two ends. This CDR3 comprises 14 residues. The CDR3 nucleotides read TGTGCCAGCAGTCCAGGCGGGGACCACTATGGCTACACCTTC. Translating gives CASSPGGDHYGYTF.

The gene calls are TRBV5-6 and TRBJ1-6; D perhaps matches TRBD1 (6 bases). Looked up from germline, CDR1 is SGHDT and CDR2 is YYEEEE. Trimming removed 2 bases at V and 9 bases at J, with 12 bases between. This CDR3 region has 14 residues. The CDR3 DNA sequence: TGTGCCAGCAGCTTCAGGACAGATAGTTCACCCCTCCACTTT. This codes for CASSFRTDSSPLHF.

A few counts support this clone. The chain joins TRBV19 to TRBJ1-3; 9 nucleotides line up with TRBD1. V was pared by 4 bases and J by 0 bases, with 4 bases of the junction left unmatched. Germline CDR1 LNHDA, CDR2 SQIVND (reference sequence). The CDR3 has 16 residues. This chain's CDR3 is CASSTTGQGSGNTIYF. The CDR3 DNA sequence: TGTGCCAGTAGTACGACGGGACAGGGCTCTGGAAACACCATATATTTT. Together with reference TRBV19 and TRBJ1-3, the CDR3 gives the full variable domain: DGGITQSPKYLFRKEGQNVTLSCEQNLNHDAMYWYRQDPGQGLRLIYYSQIVNDFQKGDIAEGYSVSREKKESFPLTVTSAQKNPTAFYLCASSTTGQGSGNTIYFGEGSWLTVV.

This clone was counted between two and nine times. The identical CDR3 is also encoded by other nucleotide sequences in the sample. The J gene is TRBJ1-4, the V gene TRBV5-1, with TRBD1 as a possible D gene (6 bases). CDR1 and CDR2 (germline): SGHRS, YFSETQ. With 0 bases removed from V and 6 bases from J, the gap between germline ends came to 12 bases. The length of the CDR3 is 15 residues. DNA for the CDR3: TGCGCCAGCAGCTTGGAGGGCAGGGGTCATGAAAAACTGTTTTTT. Translated: CASSLEGRGHEKLFF.

This rearrangement joins TRBV5-8 to TRBJ2-7; 7 bases map to TRBD1. Germline loops: CDR1 SGHTS, CDR2 YDEGEE. CDR3 size: 15 residues. Losses at the gene ends were 5 bases for V and 3 bases for J; bases not matched to a gene: 11. CDR3 sequence: CASSSRTGVGYEQYF. CDR3 in DNA: TGTGCCAGCAGTTCGCGTACAGGGGTAGGCTACGAGCAGTACTTC. Using reference TRBV5-8 and TRBJ2-7 for the parts outside the CDR3, the full variable domain is EAGVTQSPTHLIKTRGQQATLRCSPISGHTSVYWYQQALGLGLQFLLWYDEGEERNRGNFPPRFSGRQFPNYSSELNVNALELEDSALYLCASSSRTGVGYEQYFGPGTRLTVT.

The chain combines TRBV5-1 with TRBJ1-4, with D perhaps matching TRBD1 (5 bases). Germline V gene sequence: CDR1 SGHRS, CDR2 YFSETQ. The V and J ends lost 1 base and 3 bases respectively, with 16 bases between them. The CDR3 spans 17 residues. In nucleotides, the CDR3 is TGCGCCAGCAGCTTGTTATTGAGCGGGGGATCTAATGAAAAACTGTTTTTT. It is translated as CASSLLLSGGSNEKLFF.

This chain connects TRBV7-2 to TRBJ1-2; weak D call: TRBD1 (6 bases). CDR1 and CDR2 from the germline V gene are SGHTA and FQGNSA. Between the trimmed V and J ends, which lost 6 bases and 3 bases, there was a span of 14 bases. The CDR3 is made up of 14 amino acids. The CDR3 spells CASSLPGADYGYTF. Here the CDR3 DNA reads TGTGCCAGCAGTCTCCCAGGGGCTGACTATGGCTACACCTTC.

The V and J genes are TRBV6-5 and TRBJ1-1, with D uncertain. Germline V gene lookup returns CDR1 MNHEY and CDR2 SVGAGI. The CDR3 loop spans 14 amino acids. Trimming took 4 bases from V and 0 from J, leaving 9 bases between them. Written as DNA, the CDR3 is TGTGCCAGCAGTTTCTCCGTCCTGAACACTGAAGCTTTCTTT. Residues: CASSFSVLNTEAFF.

This clone was seen only a few times. The chain is built from TRBV19 and TRBJ1-6, with 12 positions matching TRBD1. This CDR3 contains 14 residues. V lost 3 bases to trimming and J lost 9 bases; unmatched junction nucleotides: 0. Germline assignment: CDR1 LNHDA and CDR2 SQIVND (reference sequence). The CDR3 coding sequence is TGTGCCAGTAGTATGGGACAGGGGGCTTCACCCCTCCACTTT. Residues: CASSMGQGASPLHF.

The rearrangement uses TRBV10-3 and TRBJ2-4; 7 bases fit TRBD1. The length of the CDR3 is 15 residues. Germline trimming cut 2 bases from V and 5 bases from J; bases unmatched to any gene: 6. CDR1 ENHRY and CDR2 SYGVKD come from the germline V gene. Written as DNA, the CDR3 is TGTGCCATCAGTGAGACCCCGGGACAGCAAAACATTCAGTACTTC. It translates to CAISETPGQQNIQYF.

This chain connects TRBV11-1 to TRBJ2-4; maybe TRBD2 (6 bases). The CDR3 covers 15 residues. Trimming pared 4 bases from V and 0 bases from J, leaving 10 bases between. The V gene's germline CDR1 is SGHAT and CDR2 FQDESV (reference sequence). Here the CDR3 reads CASSSQGLAKNIQYF. The CDR3 DNA reads as TGTGCCAGCAGCTCCCAGGGACTAGCCAAAAACATTCAGTACTTC.

The chain has TRBV29-1 and TRBJ2-2, with TRBD1 identical over 7 bases. Germline CDR1 SQVTM, CDR2 ANQGSEA. V lost 5 bases and J lost 6; bases outside the gene matches: 15. There are 16 residues in the CDR3. The CDR3 loop reads CSVSRDSDIPAGELFF. CDR3 nucleotides: TGCAGCGTTTCCCGGGACAGTGATATCCCCGCCGGGGAGCTGTTTTTT.